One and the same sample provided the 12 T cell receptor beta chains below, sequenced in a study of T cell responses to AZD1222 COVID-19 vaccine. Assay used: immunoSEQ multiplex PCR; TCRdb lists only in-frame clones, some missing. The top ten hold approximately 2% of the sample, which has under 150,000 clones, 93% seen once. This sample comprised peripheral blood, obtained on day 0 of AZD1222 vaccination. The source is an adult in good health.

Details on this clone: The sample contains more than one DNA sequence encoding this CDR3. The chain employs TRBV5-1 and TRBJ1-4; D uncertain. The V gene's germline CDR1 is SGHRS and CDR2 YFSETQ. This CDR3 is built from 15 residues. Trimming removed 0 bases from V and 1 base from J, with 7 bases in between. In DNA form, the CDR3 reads TGCGCCAGCAGCTTGGAGGGAGGAACTAATGAAAAACTGTTTTTT. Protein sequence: CASSLEGGTNEKLFF. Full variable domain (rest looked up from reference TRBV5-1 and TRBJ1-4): KAGVTQTPRYLIKTRGQQVTLSCSPISGHRSVSWYQQTPGQGLQFLFEYFSETQRNKGNFPGRFSGRQFSNSRSEMNVSTLELGDSALYLCASSLEGGTNEKLFFGSGTQLSVL.

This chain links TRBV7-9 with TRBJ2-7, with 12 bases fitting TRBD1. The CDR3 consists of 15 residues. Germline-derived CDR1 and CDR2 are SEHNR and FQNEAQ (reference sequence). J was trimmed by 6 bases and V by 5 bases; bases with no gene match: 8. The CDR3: CASSRDRGRFSEQYF. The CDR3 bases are TGTGCCAGCAGCCGGGACAGGGGGCGGTTCTCCGAGCAGTACTTC.

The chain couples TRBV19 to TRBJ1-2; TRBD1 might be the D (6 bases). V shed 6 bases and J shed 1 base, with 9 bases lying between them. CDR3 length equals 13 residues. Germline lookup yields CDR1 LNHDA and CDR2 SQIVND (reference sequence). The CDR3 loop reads CASSPQGNYGYTF. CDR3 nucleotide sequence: TGTGCCAGTAGCCCACAGGGTAACTATGGCTACACCTTC.

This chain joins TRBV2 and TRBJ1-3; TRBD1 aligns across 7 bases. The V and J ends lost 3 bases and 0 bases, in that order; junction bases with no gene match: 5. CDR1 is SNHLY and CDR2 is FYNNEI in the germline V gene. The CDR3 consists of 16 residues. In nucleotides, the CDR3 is TGTGCCAGCAGTGATCAGGGGGGTCACTCTGGAAACACCATATATTTT. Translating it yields CASSDQGGHSGNTIYF.

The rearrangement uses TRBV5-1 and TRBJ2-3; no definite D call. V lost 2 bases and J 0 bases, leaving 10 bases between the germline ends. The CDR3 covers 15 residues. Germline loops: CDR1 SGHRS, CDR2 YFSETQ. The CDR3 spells CASSLMDFSTDTQYF. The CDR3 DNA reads TGCGCCAGCAGCTTAATGGATTTTAGCACAGATACGCAGTATTTT. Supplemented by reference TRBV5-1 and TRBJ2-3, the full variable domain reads KAGVTQTPRYLIKTRGQQVTLSCSPISGHRSVSWYQQTPGQGLQFLFEYFSETQRNKGNFPGRFSGRQFSNSRSEMNVSTLELGDSALYLCASSLMDFSTDTQYFGPGTRLTVL.

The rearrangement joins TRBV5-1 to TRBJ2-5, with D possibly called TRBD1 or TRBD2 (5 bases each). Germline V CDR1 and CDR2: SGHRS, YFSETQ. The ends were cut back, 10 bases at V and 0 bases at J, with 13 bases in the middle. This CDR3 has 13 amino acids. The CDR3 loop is CAGARDHQETQYF. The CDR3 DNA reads TGCGCCGGAGCCCGGGACCACCAAGAGACCCAGTACTTC. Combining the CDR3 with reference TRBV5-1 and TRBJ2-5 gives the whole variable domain KAGVTQTPRYLIKTRGQQVTLSCSPISGHRSVSWYQQTPGQGLQFLFEYFSETQRNKGNFPGRFSGRQFSNSRSEMNVSTLELGDSALYLCAGARDHQETQYFGPGTRLLVL.

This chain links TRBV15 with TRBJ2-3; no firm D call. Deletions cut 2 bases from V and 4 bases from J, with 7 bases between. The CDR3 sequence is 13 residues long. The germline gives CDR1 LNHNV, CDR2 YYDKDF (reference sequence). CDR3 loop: CATSRPPADTQYF. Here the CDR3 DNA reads TGTGCCACCAGCAGACCACCGGCAGATACGCAGTATTTT.

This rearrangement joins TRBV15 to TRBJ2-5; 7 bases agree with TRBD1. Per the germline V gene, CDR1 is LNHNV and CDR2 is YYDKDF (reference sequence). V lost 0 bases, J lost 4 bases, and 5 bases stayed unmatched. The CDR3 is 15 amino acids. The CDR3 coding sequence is TGTGCCACCAGCAGAGAAAACAGGGGCCCAGAGACCCAGTACTTC. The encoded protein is CATSRENRGPETQYF.

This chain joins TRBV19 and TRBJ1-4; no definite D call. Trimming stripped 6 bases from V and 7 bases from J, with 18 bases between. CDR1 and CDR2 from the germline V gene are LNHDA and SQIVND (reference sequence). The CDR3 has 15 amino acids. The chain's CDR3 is CASSPGIRRGEKLFF. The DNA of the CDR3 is TGTGCCAGTAGCCCCGGGATCCGGCGGGGTGAAAAACTGTTTTTT.

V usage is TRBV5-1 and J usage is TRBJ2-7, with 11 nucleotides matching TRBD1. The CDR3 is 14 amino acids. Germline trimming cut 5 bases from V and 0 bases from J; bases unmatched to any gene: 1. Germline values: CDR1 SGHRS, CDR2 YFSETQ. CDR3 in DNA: TGCGCCAGCAGGGGACAGGGGGTCTCCTACGAGCAGTACTTC. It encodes CASRGQGVSYEQYF.

The CDR3 is CASRPHSGPYNEQFF. For the CDR3, the DNA is TGTGCCAGCAGGCCCCACTCGGGACCCTACAATGAGCAGTTCTTC. V and J are TRBV28 and TRBJ2-1; D is tentatively TRBD1 or TRBD2 (5 bases each). Looked up from germline, CDR1 is MDHEN and CDR2 is SYDVKM. V lost 6 bases and J lost 2, with 14 bases in between. The CDR3 totals 15 residues.

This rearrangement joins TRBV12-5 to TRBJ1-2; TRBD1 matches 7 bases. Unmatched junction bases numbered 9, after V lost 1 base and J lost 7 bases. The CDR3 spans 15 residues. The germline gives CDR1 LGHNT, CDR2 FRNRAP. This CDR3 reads CASGLGQGDDFGYTF. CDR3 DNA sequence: TGTGCTAGTGGTTTGGGACAGGGAGACGACTTTGGCTACACCTTC.